The clone carrying this T cell receptor (beta chain) has a single count. Its antigen is not known. V lost 4 bases and J lost 2; bases outside the gene matches: 11. CDR1 is SGHDN, CDR2 FVKESK, per germline. The CDR3 runs 18 residues. This specimen belongs to a study of vaccination effects on CD4 cells after COVID-19. Under the ViraFEST assay, PBMC were stimulated with viral peptide pools so that antigen-specific CD4+ T cells expanded. Sequencing was performed afterwards. Culturing for approximately 10 days preceded CD4+ T cell isolation. The person had a PCR-confirmed SARS-CoV-2 infection during March to December 2020. A few million PBMC per well were cultured with around 9.6 IU/ml IL-2 and 8 to 10 ug/ml peptides. Cultures received IL-2 medium that replaced half the medium on days 3 and 7. Findings of the study overall: Most post-vaccine spike-reactive clones in convalescents were new, not infection-derived. The study, lacking early post-infection timepoints, had few convalescent patients.

Assay used: immunoSEQ multiplex PCR; TCRdb lists only in-frame clones, some missing. The sample gives about 24,000 clones, approximately 76% of which show up once; about 15% is in the top ten. The origin of this receptor is a human donor who had a prior SARS-CoV-2 infection. The chain has TRBV14 and TRBJ2-5; TRBD2 aligns across 12 bases. Source: CD4+ T cells from PBMCs cultured with SARS-CoV-2 spike peptides, taken before COVID-19 vaccination. The CDR3 DNA is TGTGCCAGCAGCCCCTACCCTCGACTAGCGGGGGAGCAAGAGACCCAGTACTTC. Amino acids: CASSPYPRLAGEQETQYF.